This TCR beta chain was found in a study of cytomegalovirus exposure and HLA in healthy donors. Study-level background: As released early, the data held roughly 85 million unique TCRs from HLA-typed donors. Study-wide points: Reportedly, cytomegalovirus status was diagnosed with high sensitivity and specificity. An analysis was carried out later, and it reportedly showed fewer N-insertions in an Asian-associated ancestry cluster than the approximately 670-donor mean. Based on reports, TCR beta sequences accurately predicted HLA-A and HLA-B alleles for most subjects.

The study ran its PCR with 60 Vbeta and 13 Jbeta primers. Only in-frame clones appear in the TCRdb table, and some are missing; sequencing was by immunoSEQ multiplex PCR. The sample carries around 120,000 clones, approximately 80% recorded once. V was trimmed by 0 bases and J by 4 bases, leaving 15 bases between them. The germline V gene has CDR1 MNHEY and CDR2 SVGAGI. CDR3 size: 16 residues. About this clone: Its matching antigen is unknown.

The sequenced sample consisted of PBMCs. The TCR originated in a woman between 40 and 55 years old in good health and CMV-seronegative. J is TRBJ1-1 and V is TRBV6-5, with a weak D call TRBD1 (6 bases). For the CDR3, the DNA is TGTGCCAGCAGTTACTCCGCACAGGGCTGGGGCACTGAAGCTTTCTTT. Its protein is CASSYSAQGWGTEAFF.